The 2 T cell receptor beta chains below come from one sample, sequenced in a study of cytomegalovirus exposure and HLA in healthy donors (dated by TCRdb to about 2017). The library came from the immunoSEQ multiplex PCR assay. The multiplex PCR relied on a mix of 60 forward primers for TCR Vbeta segments and 13 reverse primers for TCR Jbeta segments. In TCRdb, the immuneACCESS table is reduced to in-frame sequences with V and J assigned. These tables do not hold every clone; where another copy was compared, an unresolved V gene accounts for under half, and the others remain unexplained. In this sample the table shows 110,000 to 150,000 clones, 60% to 80% of which occur a single time. Over 3% of the sample goes to the ten largest clones. What was sequenced was PBMCs. These receptor sequences come from a middle-aged man in good health and CMV-seronegative.

With regard to this clone: In the same sample, other DNA sequences code for this CDR3. The chain is built from TRBV5-1 and TRBJ2-7, with D tentatively TRBD2 (6 bases). CDR3 length: 14 amino acids. Between the trimmed V and J ends, which lost 0 bases and 3 bases, there was a span of 10 bases. Germline loops: CDR1 SGHRS, CDR2 YFSETQ. This CDR3 reads CASSLAGDFYEQYF. CDR3 DNA: TGCGCCAGCAGCTTGGCCGGGGACTTCTACGAGCAGTACTTC.

This clone was seen once. The gene calls are TRBV28 and TRBJ1-1; D gene uncertain. The germline V and J ends were trimmed by 5 bases and 1 base, with 11 bases remaining between them. Germline loops: CDR1 MDHEN, CDR2 SYDVKM. This CDR3 has 14 residues. The CDR3 nucleotides are TGTGCCAGCAGTATCCGGGTCGAGAACACTGAAGCTTTCTTT. Its translation is CASSIRVENTEAFF.